Each of the 19 T cell receptor beta chains below was sequenced from the same sample in a study of blood T cell repertoires in COVID-19. Method: immunoSEQ multiplex PCR; TCRdb's copy keeps in-frame clones and lacks some. The table shows about 16,000 clones, with around 80% occurring only once. The sequencing input was peripheral blood. These receptors all stem from a man aged 60-69 years with acute or convalescent COVID-19.

This clone came up a few times. The chain joins TRBV28 to TRBJ1-5; TRBD1 is a possible D gene (6 bases). Per the germline V gene, CDR1 is MDHEN and CDR2 is SYDVKM. V was trimmed by 7 bases and J by 4 bases, leaving 20 bases between them. The CDR3 extends over 16 amino acids. The CDR3 is CASNKPGQTRNQPQHF. The CDR3 region has the DNA TGTGCCAGCAATAAGCCCGGACAGACAAGAAATCAGCCCCAGCATTTT.

This clone was seen more than once but under ten times. This chain uses TRBV18 with TRBJ2-2; tentative D call: TRBD1 (5 bases). CDR1 and CDR2 from the germline V gene are KGHSH and LQKENI. V was clipped by 1 base and J by 3 bases, with 9 bases between them. The CDR3 sequence is 15 residues long. CDR3 nucleotide sequence: TGTGCCAGCTCACCACAGGCAGGGTACACCGGGGAGCTGTTTTTT. It translates to CASSPQAGYTGELFF.

The V gene is TRBV5-1, the J gene TRBJ1-4, with 9 bases matching TRBD1. CDR3 length: 15 residues. Germline V gene lookup returns CDR1 SGHRS and CDR2 YFSETQ. V lost 4 bases and J lost 7; bases outside the gene matches: 8. In DNA form, the CDR3 reads TGCGCCAGCAGCGAGGGACAGGGAGGAGGTGAAAAACTGTTTTTT. This gives the protein CASSEGQGGGEKLFF.

This rearrangement joins TRBV7-8 to TRBJ1-1; no firm D call. The CDR3 spans 16 residues. Germline V gene lookup returns CDR1 SGHVS and CDR2 FQNEAQ. V was trimmed by 5 bases and J by 11 bases, leaving 27 bases between them. The CDR3 reads CASSDTANSVGRLAFF. For the CDR3, the DNA is TGTGCCAGCAGCGATACGGCAAACTCGGTAGGGAGACTGGCTTTCTTT.

The chain links TRBV18 to TRBJ1-3, with TRBD1 as a possible D gene (5 bases). CDR3 length equals 15 residues. V was clipped by 5 bases and J by 0 bases, with 11 bases between them. CDR1 is KGHSH and CDR2 is LQKENI in the germline V gene. For the CDR3, the DNA is TGTGCCAGCTCAGACAGCCACAACTCTGGAAACACCATATATTTT. Translated, it gives CASSDSHNSGNTIYF.

This clone was seen more than once but under ten times. The chain is built from TRBV5-1 and TRBJ1-6, with D unresolved. V was cut by 0 bases and J by 8 bases, with 9 bases left in between. The CDR3 runs to 14 residues. CDR1 is SGHRS and CDR2 is YFSETQ in the germline V gene. The CDR3 region is CASSLEQMDSPLHF. The CDR3 region has the DNA TGCGCCAGCAGCTTGGAACAGATGGATTCACCCCTCCACTTT.

The CDR3 region is CSVSRGDGYTF. CDR3 nucleotide sequence: TGCAGCGTTTCCAGGGGAGATGGCTACACCTTC. This chain links TRBV29-1 with TRBJ1-2, with D possibly being TRBD1 (6 bases). The CDR3 covers 11 residues. Trimming shortened V by 5 bases and J by 6 bases, and 10 bases separated the two germline ends. Germline V lookup: CDR1 SQVTM, CDR2 ANQGSEA.

V and J are TRBV5-1 and TRBJ1-2; D may be TRBD1 (5 bases). The CDR3 contains 13 residues. The germline gives CDR1 SGHRS, CDR2 YFSETQ. The V and J ends lost 2 bases and 1 base respectively, with 6 bases between them. CDR3 sequence: CASSFDSNYGYTF. As DNA, the CDR3 is TGCGCCAGCAGCTTCGACAGTAACTATGGCTACACCTTC.

V gene TRBV12-3 or TRBV12-4 combines with J gene TRBJ2-2; D is uncertain. The V and J ends lost 7 bases and 6 bases respectively, with 9 bases between them. CDR3 length equals 12 residues. The CDR3 DNA sequence: TGTGCCAGCACTCAAGGAGCCGGGGAGCTGTTTTTT. Protein sequence: CASTQGAGELFF.

The gene calls are TRBV5-1 and TRBJ2-1; 9 bases agree with TRBD1. CDR3 length: 15 amino acids. Losses at the gene ends were 0 bases for V and 7 bases for J; bases not matched to a gene: 5. Germline CDR1 is SGHRS and CDR2 is YFSETQ. The CDR3 loop reads CASSLVQGARNEQFF. The CDR3, as DNA: TGCGCCAGCAGCTTGGTACAGGGGGCGAGGAATGAGCAGTTCTTC.

CDR3 region: CASSSTGVHQPQHF. CDR3 nucleotide sequence: TGTGCCAGCAGCTCGACAGGGGTCCATCAGCCCCAGCATTTT. V gene TRBV7-2 combines with J gene TRBJ1-5; TRBD1 aligns across 8 bases. CDR1 and CDR2 (germline): SGHTA, FQGNSA. V shed 4 bases, J shed 5 bases, and the junction held 4 bases outside the gene matches. The CDR3 contains 14 residues.

This clone was found once. The V gene is TRBV6-5, the J gene TRBJ2-3; tentatively, D is TRBD2 (5 bases). Between the trimmed V and J ends, which lost 7 bases and 3 bases, there was a span of 11 bases. The CDR3 has 13 amino acids. Germline V gives CDR1 MNHEY, CDR2 SVGAGI. The CDR3 reads CASKGAVTDTQYF. DNA for the CDR3: TGTGCCAGCAAGGGAGCGGTTACAGATACGCAGTATTTT.

This clone showed up just once. The gene calls are TRBV7-9 and TRBJ1-2, with TRBD1 matching over 8 bases. Looked up from germline, CDR1 is SEHNR and CDR2 is FQNEAQ (reference sequence). This CDR3 is built from 14 residues. V lost 5 bases to trimming and J lost 2 bases; unmatched junction nucleotides: 4. DNA of the CDR3: TGTGCCAGCAGCGAGGACAGGGAAAACTATGGCTACACCTTC. Translating gives CASSEDRENYGYTF.

The genes are TRBV21-1 and TRBJ2-3; the D call TRBD2 from the table was never checked on the DNA. TRBV21-1 is flagged as a pseudogene. This CDR3 has 17 amino acids. The CDR3 coding sequence is TGTGCCAGCAGCATACGACTAGCGGGGGGGCCCCCAGATACGCAGTATTTT. Protein: CASSIRLAGGPPDTQYF.

The chain joins TRBV7-2 to TRBJ2-5, with D possibly TRBD2 on 6 matching bases. Germline values: CDR1 SGHTA, CDR2 FQGNSA. This CDR3 is built from 14 residues. Trimming left V 5 bases short and J 2 bases short, with 12 bases between. CDR3 coding DNA: TGTGCCAGCAGCCACGGGGGAACACAAGAGACCCAGTACTTC. It translates to CASSHGGTQETQYF.

This chain uses TRBV5-1 with TRBJ2-3; the D is unclear. Per germline, CDR1 SGHRS and CDR2 YFSETQ. The CDR3 covers 15 residues. V shed 1 base and J shed 0 bases, with 9 bases lying between them. The CDR3, as DNA: TGCGCCAGCAGCTTGATTCCCACTAGCACAGATACGCAGTATTTT. This translates into CASSLIPTSTDTQYF. The whole variable domain, filled in from reference TRBV5-1 and TRBJ2-3, reads KAGVTQTPRYLIKTRGQQVTLSCSPISGHRSVSWYQQTPGQGLQFLFEYFSETQRNKGNFPGRFSGRQFSNSRSEMNVSTLELGDSALYLCASSLIPTSTDTQYFGPGTRLTVL.

The gene calls are TRBV30 and TRBJ1-1; D is unresolved. Trimming cost V 3 bases and J 1 base, with 15 bases left between them. Germline V lookup: CDR1 GTSNPN, CDR2 SVGIG (reference sequence). The CDR3 runs 15 residues. The DNA of the CDR3 is TGTGCCTGGAGCGAGGACGGACTACCGAACACTGAAGCTTTCTTT. This sequence encodes CAWSEDGLPNTEAFF.

This chain links TRBV6-2 or TRBV6-3 with TRBJ1-2; D ambiguous. This CDR3 has 14 residues. V lost 0 bases and J lost 4, with 9 bases in between. From germline, CDR1 is MNHEY and CDR2 SVGEGT. CDR3 sequence reads: CASSYSKTGYGYTF. DNA for the CDR3: TGTGCCAGCAGTTACTCGAAGACGGGCTATGGCTACACCTTC.

The genes are TRBV15 and TRBJ2-7, with unresolved D. The CDR3 is 13 amino acids. Per the germline V gene, CDR1 is LNHNV and CDR2 is YYDKDF (reference sequence). Trimming removed 0 bases from V and 3 bases from J, with 6 bases in between. CDR3 amino acids: CATSRDRDYEQYF. In DNA form, the CDR3 reads TGTGCCACCAGCAGAGACCGCGACTACGAGCAGTACTTC.